This T cell receptor (beta chain) was captured in a study of blood T cell repertoires in COVID-19 (TCRdb year 2020). Concerning the study at large: The collaborator samples originated in the United States, Italy and Spain and spanned the acute and convalescent phases of COVID-19. Where HLA class I and class II types were available, the types were taken from metadata supplied by the sample provider, not from assay-based typing. The sample metadata nearly always contained a de-identified subject ID, COVID-19 status, age in years and sex. A freely available public database, intended as a resource for researchers studying the immune response to SARS-CoV-2, is where the repertoires were released. The prospective study material was composed of cDNA or gDNA derived from T cells, B-cell-depleted T cells, or PBMCs. Samples came from the ongoing ImmuneRACE study (first 160 participants) plus 1,254 subjects from 6 global collaborators. Subjects who had been exposed to COVID-19, were actively infected with it, or had recovered from it provided the deeply sampled blood TCRbeta repertoires that made up the dataset. The paper's findings and limits, for the study overall: The quantity of clinical and demographic metadata differed by source and by participant and was supplied without curation.

Collaborating institutions collected whole blood in K2EDTA tubes following their own protocols. For TCRbeta analysis, collaborators shipped samples in one of three forms: frozen whole blood, isolated PBMCs, or DNA extracted from either of those sample types. About this clone itself: The target of this receptor is not known. No much larger clonotype is one base removed from it; base qualities were not supplied.

Taken from the germline V gene, the CDR1 and CDR2 loops are MRHNA and SNTAGT. Relative to germline, V is missing 11 bases and J is missing 11 bases, with 18 bases of the junction outside any gene match. Spanning cysteine to phenylalanine, the CDR3 consists of 14 amino acids. Kept here is only the CDR3 DNA, which spans 42 bases and is read in frame from base 1. TCRbeta CDR3 regions were amplified from genomic DNA using the immunoSEQ Assay, a bias-controlled multiplex PCR. Per the source publication's procedure: Within the assay, amplification of reference gene primers was used to estimate how many nucleated cells each sample contained. Sequence reads were collapsed and filtered to measure the absolute abundance of every unique TCRbeta CDR3 rearrangement. For each sample, productive Simpson clonality was calculated as the square root of Simpson's diversity index across productive rearrangements. TCRdb limited this immuneACCESS table to in-frame rearrangements with V and J called. A share of clones is missing; checked studies link under half to unresolved V genes, and the rest is unexplained. The V and J calls and clone size were taken over from that table, and D and trimming were inferred from the DNA. Here the sample has approximately 140,000 clones; 75% to 90% occur a single time. The top ten clones comprise about 4% of the sample.

The chain was built from TRBV6-4 and TRBJ2-3; the junction holds 8 bases that match TRBD2. The clonotype comes from a woman aged 55-69 years with active or convalescent COVID-19. Sequencing input: peripheral blood. The DNA sequence is as follows: TGTGCCCCTCGGGGGGGGACCTTAGGGAGGAGGCAGTATTTT. The translation is CAPRGGTLGRRQYF.